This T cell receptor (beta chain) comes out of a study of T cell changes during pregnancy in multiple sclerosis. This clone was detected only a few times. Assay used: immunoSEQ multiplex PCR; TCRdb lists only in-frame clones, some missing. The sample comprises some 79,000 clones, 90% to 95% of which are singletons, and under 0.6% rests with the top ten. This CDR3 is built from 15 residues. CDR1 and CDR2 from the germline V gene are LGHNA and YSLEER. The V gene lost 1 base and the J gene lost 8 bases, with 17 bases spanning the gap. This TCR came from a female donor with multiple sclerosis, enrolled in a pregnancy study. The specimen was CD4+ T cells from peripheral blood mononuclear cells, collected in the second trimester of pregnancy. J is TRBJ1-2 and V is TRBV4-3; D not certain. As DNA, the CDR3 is TGCGCCAGCAGCCAAGTAATCGCGGCCTCGGGGGGCTACACCTTC. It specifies CASSQVIAASGGYTF.